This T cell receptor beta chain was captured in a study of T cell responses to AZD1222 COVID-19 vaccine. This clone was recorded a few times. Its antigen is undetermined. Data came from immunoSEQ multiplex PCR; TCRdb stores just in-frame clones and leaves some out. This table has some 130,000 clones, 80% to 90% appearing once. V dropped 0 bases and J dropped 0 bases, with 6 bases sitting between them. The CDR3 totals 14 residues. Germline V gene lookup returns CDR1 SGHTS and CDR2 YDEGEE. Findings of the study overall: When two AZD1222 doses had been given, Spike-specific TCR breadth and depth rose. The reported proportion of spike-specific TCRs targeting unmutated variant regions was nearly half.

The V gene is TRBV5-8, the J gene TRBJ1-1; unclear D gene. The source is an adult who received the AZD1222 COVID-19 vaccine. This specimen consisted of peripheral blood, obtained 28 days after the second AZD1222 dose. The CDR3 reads CASSLAVMNTEAFF. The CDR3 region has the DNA TGTGCCAGCAGCTTGGCTGTAATGAACACTGAAGCTTTCTTT. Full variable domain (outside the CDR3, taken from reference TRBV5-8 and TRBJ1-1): EAGVTQSPTHLIKTRGQQATLRCSPISGHTSVYWYQQALGLGLQFLLWYDEGEERNRGNFPPRFSGRQFPNYSSELNVNALELEDSALYLCASSLAVMNTEAFFGQGTRLTVV.